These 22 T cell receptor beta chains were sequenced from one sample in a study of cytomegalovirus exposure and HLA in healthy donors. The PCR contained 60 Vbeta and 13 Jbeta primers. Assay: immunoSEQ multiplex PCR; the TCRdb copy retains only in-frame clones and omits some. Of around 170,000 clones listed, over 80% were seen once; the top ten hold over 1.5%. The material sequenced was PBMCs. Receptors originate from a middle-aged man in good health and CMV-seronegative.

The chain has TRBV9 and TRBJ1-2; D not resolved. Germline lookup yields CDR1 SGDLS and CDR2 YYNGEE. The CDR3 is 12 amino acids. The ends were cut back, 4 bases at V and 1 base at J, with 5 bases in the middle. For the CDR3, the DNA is TGTGCCAGCAGCAGGAGTAACTATGGCTACACCTTC. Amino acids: CASSRSNYGYTF.

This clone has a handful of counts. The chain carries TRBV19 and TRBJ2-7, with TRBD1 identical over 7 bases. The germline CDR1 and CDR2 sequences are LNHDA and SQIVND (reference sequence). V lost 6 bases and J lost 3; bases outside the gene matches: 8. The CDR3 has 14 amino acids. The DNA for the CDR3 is TGTGCCAGTAGCCAACAGGGGAAGGGCTACGAGCAGTACTTC. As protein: CASSQQGKGYEQYF.

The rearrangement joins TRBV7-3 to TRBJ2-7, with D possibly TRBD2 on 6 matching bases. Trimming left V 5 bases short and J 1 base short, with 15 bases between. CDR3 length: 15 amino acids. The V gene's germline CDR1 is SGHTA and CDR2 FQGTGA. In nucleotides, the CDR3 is TGTGCCAGCAGCGCCAATAGCGGAGGATCCTACGAGCAGTACTTC. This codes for CASSANSGGSYEQYF.

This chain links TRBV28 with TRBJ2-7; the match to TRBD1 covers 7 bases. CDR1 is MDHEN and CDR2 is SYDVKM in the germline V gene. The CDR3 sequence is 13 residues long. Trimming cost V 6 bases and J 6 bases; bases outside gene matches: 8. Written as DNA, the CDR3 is TGTGCCAGCAGCGGGGACAGACTAACCGAGCAGTACTTC. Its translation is CASSGDRLTEQYF.

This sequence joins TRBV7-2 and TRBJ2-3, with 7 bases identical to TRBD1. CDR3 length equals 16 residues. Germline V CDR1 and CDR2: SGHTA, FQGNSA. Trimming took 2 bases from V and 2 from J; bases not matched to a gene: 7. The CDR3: CASSLSRQGATDTQYF. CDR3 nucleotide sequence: TGTGCCAGCAGCTTATCCAGACAGGGAGCCACAGATACGCAGTATTTT.

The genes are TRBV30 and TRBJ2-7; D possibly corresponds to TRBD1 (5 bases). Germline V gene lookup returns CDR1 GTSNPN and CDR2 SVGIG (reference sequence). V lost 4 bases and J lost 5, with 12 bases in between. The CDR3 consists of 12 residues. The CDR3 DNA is TGTGCCTGGACAATGGGGCTCCACGAGCAGTACTTC. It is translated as CAWTMGLHEQYF. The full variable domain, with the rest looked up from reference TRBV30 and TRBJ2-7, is SQTIHQWPATLVQPVGSPLSLECTVEGTSNPNLYWYRQAAGRGLQLLFYSVGIGQISSEVPQNLSASRPQDRQFILSSKKLLLSDSGFYLCAWTMGLHEQYFGPGTRLTVT.

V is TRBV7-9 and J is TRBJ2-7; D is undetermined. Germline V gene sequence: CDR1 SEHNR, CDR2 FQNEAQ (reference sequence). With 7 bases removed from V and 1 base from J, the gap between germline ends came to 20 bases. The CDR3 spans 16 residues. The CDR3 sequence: CASISSDGYRSYEQYF. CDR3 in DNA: TGTGCCAGCATCTCCTCCGACGGGTACCGATCCTACGAGCAGTACTTC.

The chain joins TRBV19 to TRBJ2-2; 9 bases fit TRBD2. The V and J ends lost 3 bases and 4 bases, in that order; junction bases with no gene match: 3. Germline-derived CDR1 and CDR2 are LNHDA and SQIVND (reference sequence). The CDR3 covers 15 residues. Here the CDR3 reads CASSISSGSTGELFF. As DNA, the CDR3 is TGTGCCAGTAGTATCAGTAGCGGGAGCACCGGGGAGCTGTTTTTT.

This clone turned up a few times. The CDR3 DNA reads TGTGCCAGCAAGGGGGAGGGGTACGAGCAGTACTTC. Translation: CASKGEGYEQYF. The V call is TRBV28, the J call TRBJ2-7, with D possibly being TRBD2 (7 bases). CDR1 and CDR2 from the germline V gene are MDHEN and SYDVKM. Trimming cost V 7 bases and J 4 bases, with 11 bases left between them. CDR3 length equals 12 residues.

CDR3 region: CAWSKQGLPLHSYEQYF. The CDR3 nucleotides read TGTGCCTGGAGTAAACAGGGGCTACCTTTACACTCCTACGAGCAGTACTTC. V and J are TRBV30 and TRBJ2-7, with 7 nucleotides matching TRBD1. The V gene end was trimmed by 2 bases and the J gene end by 0 bases; junction bases not matched to a gene: 13. The germline gives CDR1 GTSNPN, CDR2 SVGIG (reference sequence). The CDR3 is made up of 17 amino acids.

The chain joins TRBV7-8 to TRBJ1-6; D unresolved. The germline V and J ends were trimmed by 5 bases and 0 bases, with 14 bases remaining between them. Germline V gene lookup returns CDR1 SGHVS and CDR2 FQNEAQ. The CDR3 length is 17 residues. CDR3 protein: CASSPSRLSSYNSPLHF. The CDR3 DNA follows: TGTGCCAGCAGCCCTTCCCGACTTAGCTCCTATAATTCACCCCTCCACTTT.

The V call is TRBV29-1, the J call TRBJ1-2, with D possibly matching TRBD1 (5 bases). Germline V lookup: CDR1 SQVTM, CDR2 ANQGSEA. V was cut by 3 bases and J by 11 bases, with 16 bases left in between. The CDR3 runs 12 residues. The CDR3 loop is CSVDEAYRSYTF. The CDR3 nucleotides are TGCAGCGTTGACGAGGCCTACAGGAGTTACACCTTC.

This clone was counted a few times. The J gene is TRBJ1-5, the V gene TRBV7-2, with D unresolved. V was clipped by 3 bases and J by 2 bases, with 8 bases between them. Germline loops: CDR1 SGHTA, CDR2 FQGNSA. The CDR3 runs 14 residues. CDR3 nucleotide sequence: TGTGCCAGCAGCTTCCCGGTAGGCAATCAGCCCCAGCATTTT. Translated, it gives CASSFPVGNQPQHF.

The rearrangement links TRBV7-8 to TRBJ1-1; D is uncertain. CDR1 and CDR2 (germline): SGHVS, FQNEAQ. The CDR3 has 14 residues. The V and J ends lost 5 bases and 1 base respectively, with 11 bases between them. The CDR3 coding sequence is TGTGCCAGCAGCCGTCCGGGTCCGAACACTGAAGCTTTCTTT. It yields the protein CASSRPGPNTEAFF.

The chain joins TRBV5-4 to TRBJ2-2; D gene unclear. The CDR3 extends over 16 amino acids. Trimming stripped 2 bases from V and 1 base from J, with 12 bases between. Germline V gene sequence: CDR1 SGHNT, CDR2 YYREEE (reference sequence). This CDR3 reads CASSFDEMRNTGELFF. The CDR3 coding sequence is TGTGCCAGCAGCTTTGATGAGATGAGGAACACCGGGGAGCTGTTTTTT.

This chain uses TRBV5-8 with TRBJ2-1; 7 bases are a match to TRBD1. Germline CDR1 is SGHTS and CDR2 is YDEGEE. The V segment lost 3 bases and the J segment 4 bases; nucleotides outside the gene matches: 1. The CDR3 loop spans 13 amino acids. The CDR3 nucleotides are TGTGCCAGCAGCTCGGACAGGTACAATGAGCAGTTCTTC. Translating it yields CASSSDRYNEQFF.

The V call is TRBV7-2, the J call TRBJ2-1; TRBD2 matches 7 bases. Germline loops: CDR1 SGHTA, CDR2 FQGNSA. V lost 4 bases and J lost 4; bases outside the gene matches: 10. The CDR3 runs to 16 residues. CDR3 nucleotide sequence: TGTGCCAGCAGCTCAAGGTCCCAGCGGGGATACAATGAGCAGTTCTTC. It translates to CASSSRSQRGYNEQFF.

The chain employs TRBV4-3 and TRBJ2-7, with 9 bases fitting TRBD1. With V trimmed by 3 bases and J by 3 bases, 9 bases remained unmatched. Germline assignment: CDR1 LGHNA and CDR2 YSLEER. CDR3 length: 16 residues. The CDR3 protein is CASSHTTGTGFYEQYF. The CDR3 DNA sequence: TGCGCCAGCAGCCATACCACCGGGACAGGGTTCTACGAGCAGTACTTC.

The CDR3 DNA reads as TGTGCCAGCAGTTACAGGGGTAGTAGCCAGCCCCAGCATTTT. This codes for CASSYRGSSQPQHF. The V gene is TRBV5-4, the J gene TRBJ1-5; TRBD1 matches 7 bases. This CDR3 has 14 amino acids. The germline CDR1 and CDR2 sequences are SGHNT and YYREEE (reference sequence). Trimming took 5 bases from V and 7 from J; bases not matched to a gene: 9.

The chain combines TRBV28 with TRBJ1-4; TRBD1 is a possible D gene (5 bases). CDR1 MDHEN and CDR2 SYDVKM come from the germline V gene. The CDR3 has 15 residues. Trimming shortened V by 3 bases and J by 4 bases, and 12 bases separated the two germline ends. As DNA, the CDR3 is TGTGCCAGCAGTTTGGGAGGGGCGGGTAATGAAAAACTGTTTTTT. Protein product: CASSLGGAGNEKLFF.

The CDR3 is CASRVGQGDTEAFF. The CDR3 DNA reads TGTGCCAGCAGGGTGGGACAGGGGGACACTGAAGCTTTCTTT. The chain carries TRBV11-2 and TRBJ1-1, with 11 bases fitting TRBD1. The V and J ends lost 6 bases and 3 bases, in that order; junction bases with no gene match: 3. The CDR3 totals 14 residues. Germline V lookup: CDR1 SGHAT, CDR2 FQNNGV.

For the CDR3, the DNA is TGTGCCATCAGTGAGGGGGGGACGTCTTATAGCAATCAGCCCCAGCATTTT. Its translation: CAISEGGTSYSNQPQHF. The V gene is TRBV10-3, the J gene TRBJ1-5; weak D call: TRBD1 (5 bases). Trimming removed 2 bases from V and 0 bases from J, with 14 bases in between. CDR3 length: 17 amino acids. From germline, CDR1 is ENHRY and CDR2 SYGVKD.